This TCR beta chain appears in the sequencing data of a study of long-term antiretroviral therapy in people with HIV. Running of the v3.0 immunoSEQ assay took place at survey level. TCRdb's copy holds only in-frame clones and misses some; the assay was immunoSEQ multiplex PCR. The table includes just under 35,000 clones, about 88% detected once. The V and J ends lost 5 bases and 4 bases respectively, with 14 bases between them. The CDR3 extends over 14 amino acids. Germline V lookup: CDR1 SGHDN, CDR2 FVKESK. The chain couples TRBV14 to TRBJ2-5, with D possibly TRBD1 on 6 matching bases. The clonotype comes from a woman in her 30s with HIV. The sample in question was unsorted PBMCs, obtained 2.8 years before starting antiretroviral therapy. CDR3 protein: CASSAGARSETQYF. As DNA, the CDR3 is TGTGCCAGCAGCGCAGGGGCGCGATCAGAGACCCAGTACTTC. Variable domain in full (rest from reference TRBV14 and TRBJ2-5): EAGVTQFPSHSVIEKGQTVTLRCDPISGHDNLYWYRRVMGKEIKFLLHFVKESKQDESGMPNNRFLAERTGGTYSTLKVQPAELEDSGVYFCASSAGARSETQYFGPGTRLLVL.